This T cell receptor (beta chain) was sequenced for a study of blood T cells in healthy people across ages (dated by TCRdb to about 2015). For the study in its entirety: Template switching captured roughly one uniquely barcoded TCR beta cDNA molecule per two T cells in model experiments. Age-related changes in TCR beta repertoire diversity were measured in the study by deep sequencing normalized with unique cDNA molecular identifiers. Donors were grouped into four age groups: young (average 16 years), middle-aged (approximately 41), aged (about 60) and long-lived (less than 85). To avoid experimental bias, donors of different ages were distributed randomly across sequencing lanes. The study analyzed two additional independent replicas of 1 million unique cDNA reads from the same blood draw for two donors, one aged 18 to 30 and one aged 80 or older. The investigation overall reported the following: Since profiling was done on bulk unsorted PBMCs, naive and antigen-experienced compartments could not be conclusively compared. A strong correlation was found between observed TCR beta diversity and the percentage of naive T cells measured by flow cytometry. The long-lived group showed more naive CD4+ T cells, fewer expanded clones and increased TCR diversity than the aged group, suggesting age selection. Estimates of total diversity based on one million sequenced T cells were considered lower bounds and underestimates. Because the CMV infection status of the donors was unknown, age-related changes in expanded clonotypes may potentially have been confounded. Observed TCR beta diversity per million T cells fell roughly linearly with age, and a significant reduction was already apparent by age around 40.

Systemically healthy Caucasian individuals from Russia, roughly 40 in total and aged roughly 6 to 100 years, were included as donors. Each donor gave around 9.8 milliliters of peripheral blood, collected into EDTA-treated Vacutainer tubes. Ficoll-Paque density-gradient centrifugation was used to isolate PBMCs, with at least 7 million obtained per sample. Trizol reagent was used to extract total RNA from PBMCs, with at least 6 micrograms per sample. The percentages of naive CD45RAhigh/CD27high T cells were determined by flow cytometry on a PBMC aliquot from every donor. Library construction relied on 5' RACE. Sequencing used an Illumina HiSeq 2500. The second PCR ran for about 7 to 11 cycles and used a J-beta primer mix along with a sample-barcoded 5' primer. A template-switch 5' adaptor carrying 12 random nucleotides introduced a unique molecular identifier onto each TCR beta cDNA molecule. At least 2.5 million CDR3-containing paired-end reads were obtained from each sample. First-strand cDNA synthesis was performed from all RNA using the Mint cDNA synthesis kit, with priming by a TRBC-specific oligonucleotide. Following uracil-DNA glycosylase treatment, all cDNA underwent a first 18-cycle PCR with the universal primers M1SS and BC2_uni_R. On the authors' methods: Normalization of each sample was performed by random selection of 1 million high-quality reads, each carrying a distinct molecular identifier. Reads with shared molecular identifiers were discarded instead of being binned into consensus sequences. MiTCR, with a Q25 quality threshold and the strictest error-elimination algorithm, was used for CDR3 identification, clonotype clustering and error correction. A nonparametric unseen species model with Euler transformation was used to estimate a lower bound on total TCR beta diversity. TCRdb cleaned the public reads at Q25 with fastp, built clones with MiXCR and kept in-frame beta chains. Rows matching on CDR3 protein sequence are summarized as one entry with the most common DNA and genes. The V and J calls were determined by TCRdb, not by the authors. The sample table shows 1.5 million to 1.9 million distinct CDR3 sequences, and 35% to 45% are seen once. Less than 5% of the sample is taken by the ten largest.

Note on this clonotype: Its recognized antigen is unknown. No clone much larger than this one lies a single base away; base qualities are absent.

CDR3 length: 14 amino acids, cysteine to phenylalanine. The CDR3 DNA has 42 bases and is translated from base 1. Trimming removed 4 bases from V and 8 bases from J, leaving 17 bases between the germline ends. CDR1 and CDR2 are read off the germline V gene as LGHNA and YSLEER. Input material: blood. The chain joins TRBV4-3 to TRBJ1-2, and TRBD1 may be the D gene, going by 5 matching bases. The source of this sequence is a woman aged 18-29 years in good health. The base sequence is TGCGCCAGCAGCCCGGGACGGACACCCGACGGCTACACCTTC. Its protein reads: CASSPGRTPDGYTF.